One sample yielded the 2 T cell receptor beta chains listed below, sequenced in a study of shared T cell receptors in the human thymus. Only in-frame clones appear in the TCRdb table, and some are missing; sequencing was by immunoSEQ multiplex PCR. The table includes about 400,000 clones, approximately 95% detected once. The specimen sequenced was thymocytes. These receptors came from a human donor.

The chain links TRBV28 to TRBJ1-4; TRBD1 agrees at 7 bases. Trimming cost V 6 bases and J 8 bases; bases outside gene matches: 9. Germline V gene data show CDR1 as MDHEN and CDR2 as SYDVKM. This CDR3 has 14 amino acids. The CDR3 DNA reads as TGTGCCAGCAGGCCCGACAGGGAGGGGGAAAAACTGTTTTTT. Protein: CASRPDREGEKLFF. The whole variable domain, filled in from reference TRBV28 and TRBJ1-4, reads DVKVTQSSRYLVKRTGEKVFLECVQDMDHENMFWYRQDPGLGLRLIYFSYDVKMKEKGDIPEGYSVSREKKERFSLILESASTNQTSMYLCASRPDREGEKLFFGSGTQLSVL.

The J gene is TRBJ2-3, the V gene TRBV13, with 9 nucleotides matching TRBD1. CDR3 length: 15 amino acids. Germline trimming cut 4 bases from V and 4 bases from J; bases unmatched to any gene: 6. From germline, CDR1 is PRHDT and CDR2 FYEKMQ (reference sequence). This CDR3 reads CASSYRDREPDTQYF. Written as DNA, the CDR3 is TGTGCCAGCAGCTACCGGGACAGGGAGCCAGATACGCAGTATTTT.